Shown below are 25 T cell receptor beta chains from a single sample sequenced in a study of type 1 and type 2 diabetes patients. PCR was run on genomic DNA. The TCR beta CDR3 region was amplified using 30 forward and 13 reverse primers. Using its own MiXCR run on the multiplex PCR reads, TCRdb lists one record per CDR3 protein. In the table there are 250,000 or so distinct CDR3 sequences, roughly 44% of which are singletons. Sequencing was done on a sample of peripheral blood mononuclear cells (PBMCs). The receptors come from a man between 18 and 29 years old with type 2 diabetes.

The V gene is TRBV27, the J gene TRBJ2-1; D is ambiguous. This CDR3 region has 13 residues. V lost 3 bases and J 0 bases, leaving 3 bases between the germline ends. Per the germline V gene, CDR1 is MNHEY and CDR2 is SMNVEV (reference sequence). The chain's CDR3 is CASSFSSYNEQFF. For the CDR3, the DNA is TGTGCCAGCAGTTTTAGCTCCTACAATGAGCAGTTCTTC.

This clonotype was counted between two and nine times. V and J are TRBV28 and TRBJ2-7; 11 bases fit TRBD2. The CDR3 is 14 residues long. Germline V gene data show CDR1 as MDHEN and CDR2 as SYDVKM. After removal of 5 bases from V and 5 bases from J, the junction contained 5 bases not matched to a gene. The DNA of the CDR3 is TGTGCCAGCAGTAGGACTAGCGGGCCCCACGAGCAGTACTTC. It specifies CASSRTSGPHEQYF.

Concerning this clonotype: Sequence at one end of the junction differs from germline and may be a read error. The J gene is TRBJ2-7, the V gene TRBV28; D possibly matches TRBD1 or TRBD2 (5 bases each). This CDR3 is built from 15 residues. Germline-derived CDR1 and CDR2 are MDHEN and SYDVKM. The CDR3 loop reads CAISESGGIVYEQYF. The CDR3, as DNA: TGTGCCATCAGTGAGTCTGGGGGAATAGTCTACGAGCAGTACTTC.

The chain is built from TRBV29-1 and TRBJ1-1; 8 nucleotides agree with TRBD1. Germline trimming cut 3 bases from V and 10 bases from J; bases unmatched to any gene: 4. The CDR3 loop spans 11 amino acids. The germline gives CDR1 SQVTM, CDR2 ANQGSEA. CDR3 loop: CSVDGQGVAFF. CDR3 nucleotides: TGCAGCGTTGACGGACAGGGTGTAGCTTTCTTT.

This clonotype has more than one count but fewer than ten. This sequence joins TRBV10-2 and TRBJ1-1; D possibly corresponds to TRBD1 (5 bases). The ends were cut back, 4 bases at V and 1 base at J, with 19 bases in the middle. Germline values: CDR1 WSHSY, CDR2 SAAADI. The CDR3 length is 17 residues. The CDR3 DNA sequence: TGCGCCAGCAGTGGTGGGGGGAAGGGGTTGGCGAACACTGAAGCTTTCTTT. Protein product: CASSGGGKGLANTEAFF.

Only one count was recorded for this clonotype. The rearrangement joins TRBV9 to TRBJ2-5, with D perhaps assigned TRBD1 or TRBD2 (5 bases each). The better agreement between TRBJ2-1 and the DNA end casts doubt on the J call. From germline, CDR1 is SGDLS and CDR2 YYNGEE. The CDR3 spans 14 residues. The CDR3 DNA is TGTGCCAGCAGCGTAACTAGTAGGGGCTATGAGCAGTTCTTC. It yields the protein CASSVTSRGYEQFF.

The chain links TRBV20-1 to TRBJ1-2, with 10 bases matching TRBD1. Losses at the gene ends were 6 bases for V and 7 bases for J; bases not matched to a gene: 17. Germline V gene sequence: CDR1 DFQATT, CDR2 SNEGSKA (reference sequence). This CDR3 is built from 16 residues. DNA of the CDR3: TGCAGTGCCCCACAGCACACCGGGACAGGGGACGGTGGCTACACCTTC. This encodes CSAPQHTGTGDGGYTF.

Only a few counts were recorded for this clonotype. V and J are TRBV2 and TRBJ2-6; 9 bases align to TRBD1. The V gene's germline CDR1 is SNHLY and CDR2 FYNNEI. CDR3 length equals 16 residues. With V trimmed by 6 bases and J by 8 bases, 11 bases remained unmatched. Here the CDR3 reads CASSPDPGQGPNVLTF. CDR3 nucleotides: TGTGCCAGCAGCCCGGACCCGGGACAGGGCCCCAACGTCCTGACTTTC.

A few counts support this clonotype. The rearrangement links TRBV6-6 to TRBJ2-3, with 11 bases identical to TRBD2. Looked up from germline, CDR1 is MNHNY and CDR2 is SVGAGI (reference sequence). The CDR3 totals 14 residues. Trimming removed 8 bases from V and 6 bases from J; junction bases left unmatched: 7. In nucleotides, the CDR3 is TGTGCCAGCGATAGCGGGGGGGCCGGTGATACGCAGTATTTT. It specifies CASDSGGAGDTQYF.

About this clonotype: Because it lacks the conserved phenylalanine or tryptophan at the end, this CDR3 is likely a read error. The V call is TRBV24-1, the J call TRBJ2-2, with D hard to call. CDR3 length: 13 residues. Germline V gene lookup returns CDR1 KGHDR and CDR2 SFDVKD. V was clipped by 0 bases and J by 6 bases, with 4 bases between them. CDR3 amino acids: CATSDLQAGELFS. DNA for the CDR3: TGTGCCACCAGTGATTTGCAGGCCGGGGAGCTGTTTTCT.

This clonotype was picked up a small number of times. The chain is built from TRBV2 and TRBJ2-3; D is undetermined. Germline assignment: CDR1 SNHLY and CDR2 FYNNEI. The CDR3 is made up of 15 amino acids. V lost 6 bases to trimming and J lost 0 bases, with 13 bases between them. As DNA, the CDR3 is TGTGCCAGCAGATTGAAGTACTCTAGCACAGATACGCAGTATTTT. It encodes CASRLKYSSTDTQYF. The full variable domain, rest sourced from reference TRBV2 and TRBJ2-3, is EPEVTQTPSHQVTQMGQEVILRCVPISNHLYFYWYRQILGQKVEFLVSFYNNEISEKSEIFDDQFSVERPDGSNFTLKIRSTKLEDSAMYFCASRLKYSSTDTQYFGPGTRLTVL.

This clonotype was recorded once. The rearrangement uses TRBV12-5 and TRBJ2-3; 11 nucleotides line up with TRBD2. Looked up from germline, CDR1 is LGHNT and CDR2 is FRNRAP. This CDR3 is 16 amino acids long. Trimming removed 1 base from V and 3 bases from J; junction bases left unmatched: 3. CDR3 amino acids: CASGLGGLADTDTQYF. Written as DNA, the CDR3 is TGTGCTAGTGGTTTGGGGGGACTAGCGGATACAGATACGCAGTATTTT.

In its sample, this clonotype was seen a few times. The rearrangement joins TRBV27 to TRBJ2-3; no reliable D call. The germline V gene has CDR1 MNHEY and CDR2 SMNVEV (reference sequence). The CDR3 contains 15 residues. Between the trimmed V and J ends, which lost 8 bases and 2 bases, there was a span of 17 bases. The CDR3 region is CASRQMSIHTDTQYF. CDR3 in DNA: TGTGCCAGCCGGCAAATGAGTATCCACACAGATACGCAGTATTTT.

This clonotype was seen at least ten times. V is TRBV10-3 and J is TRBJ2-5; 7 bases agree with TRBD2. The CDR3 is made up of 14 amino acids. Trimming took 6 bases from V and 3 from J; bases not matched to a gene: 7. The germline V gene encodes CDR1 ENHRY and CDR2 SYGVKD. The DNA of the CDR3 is TGTGCCATCAGATCCGCAGGGAGGGAAGAGACCCAGTACTTC. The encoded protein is CAIRSAGREETQYF.

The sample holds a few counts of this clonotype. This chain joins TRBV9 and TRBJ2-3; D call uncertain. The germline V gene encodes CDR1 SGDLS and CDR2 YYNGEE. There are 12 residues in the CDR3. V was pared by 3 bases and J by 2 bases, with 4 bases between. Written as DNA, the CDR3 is TGTGCCAGCAGCGCTAACACAGATACGCAGTATTTT. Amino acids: CASSANTDTQYF.

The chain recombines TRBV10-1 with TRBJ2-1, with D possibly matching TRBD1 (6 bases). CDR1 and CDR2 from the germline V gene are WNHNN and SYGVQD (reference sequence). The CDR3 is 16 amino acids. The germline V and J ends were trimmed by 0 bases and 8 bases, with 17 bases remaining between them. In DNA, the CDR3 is TGCGCCAGCAGTGAGTCTGCGTGGGGGCCCAGGGATGAGCAGTTCTTC. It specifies CASSESAWGPRDEQFF.

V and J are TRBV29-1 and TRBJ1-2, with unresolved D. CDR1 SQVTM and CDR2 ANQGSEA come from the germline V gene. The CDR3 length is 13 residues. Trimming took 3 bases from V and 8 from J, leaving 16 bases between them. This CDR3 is CSVDLGQSGGYTF. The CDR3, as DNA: TGCAGCGTTGACCTAGGGCAGTCGGGAGGCTACACCTTC.

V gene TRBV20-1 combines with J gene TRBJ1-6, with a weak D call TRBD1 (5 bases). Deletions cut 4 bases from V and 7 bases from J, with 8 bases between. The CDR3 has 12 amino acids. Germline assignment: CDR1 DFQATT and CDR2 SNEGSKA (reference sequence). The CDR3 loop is CSAMGTNSPLHF. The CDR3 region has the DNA TGCAGTGCTATGGGGACCAATTCACCCCTCCACTTT.

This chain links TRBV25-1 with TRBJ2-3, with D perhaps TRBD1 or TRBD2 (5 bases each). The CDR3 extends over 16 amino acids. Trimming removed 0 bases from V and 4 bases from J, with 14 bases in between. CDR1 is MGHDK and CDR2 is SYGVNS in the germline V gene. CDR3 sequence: CASSEYPRGRADTQYF. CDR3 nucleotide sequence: TGTGCCAGCAGTGAATATCCTCGGGGCAGGGCAGATACGCAGTATTTT.

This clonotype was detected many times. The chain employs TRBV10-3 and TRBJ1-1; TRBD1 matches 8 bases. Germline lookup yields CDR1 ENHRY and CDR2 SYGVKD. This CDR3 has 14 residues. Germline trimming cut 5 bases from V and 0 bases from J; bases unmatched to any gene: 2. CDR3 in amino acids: CAISLGQVNTEAFF. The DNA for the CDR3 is TGTGCCATCAGTTTGGGACAGGTGAACACTGAAGCTTTCTTT.

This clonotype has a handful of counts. The CDR3 nucleotides read TGTGCCTCACAGGGTAATGAGCAGTTCTTC. It translates to CASQGNEQFF. The chain uses TRBV19 and TRBJ2-1; D might be TRBD1 (6 bases). The CDR3 runs 10 residues. Trimming stripped 11 bases from V and 7 bases from J, with 9 bases between. The germline CDR1 and CDR2 sequences are LNHDA and SQIVND (reference sequence).

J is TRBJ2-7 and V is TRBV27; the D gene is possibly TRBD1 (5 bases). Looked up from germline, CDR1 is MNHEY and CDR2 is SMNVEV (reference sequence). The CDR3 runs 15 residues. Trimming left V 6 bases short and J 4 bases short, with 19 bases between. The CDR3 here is CASSLGQGARYEQYF. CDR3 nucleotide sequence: TGTGCCAGCAGCCTGGGTCAGGGCGCTCGGTACGAGCAGTACTTC.

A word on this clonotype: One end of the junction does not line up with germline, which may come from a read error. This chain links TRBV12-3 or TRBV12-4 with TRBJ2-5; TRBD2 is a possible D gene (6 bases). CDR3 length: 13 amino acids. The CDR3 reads CVSSPGVEETQYF. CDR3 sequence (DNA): TGTGTCAGCAGCCCGGGGGTGGAAGAGACCCAGTACTTC.

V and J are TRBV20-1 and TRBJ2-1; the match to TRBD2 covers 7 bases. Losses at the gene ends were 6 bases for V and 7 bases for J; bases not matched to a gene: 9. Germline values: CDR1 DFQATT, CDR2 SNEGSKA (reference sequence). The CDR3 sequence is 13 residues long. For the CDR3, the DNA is TGCAGTGCCACCCAGACTAGCTTGAATGAGCAGTTCTTC. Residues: CSATQTSLNEQFF.

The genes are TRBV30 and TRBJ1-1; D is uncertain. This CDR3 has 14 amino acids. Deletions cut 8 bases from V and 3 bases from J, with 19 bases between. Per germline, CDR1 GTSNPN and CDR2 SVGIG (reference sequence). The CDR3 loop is CASKLQLLHTEAFF. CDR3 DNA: TGTGCCAGCAAATTACAGTTGCTCCACACTGAAGCTTTCTTT.